The 16 T cell receptor beta chains below all came from one sample that was sequenced in a study of OX40 agonist ivuxolimab in advanced cancers. TCRdb keeps only in-frame clones here, not all; method: immunoSEQ multiplex PCR. In the table there are tens of thousands of clones, roughly 86% of which are singletons. This sample comprised CD4+ or CD8+ T cells sorted from blood, obtained in a trial of the OX40 agonist ivuxolimab. The origin of the receptors is an adult with an advanced solid tumor such as melanoma, head and neck, liver or kidney cancer.

This rearrangement joins TRBV15 to TRBJ2-1; maybe TRBD1 (6 bases). Per germline, CDR1 LNHNV and CDR2 YYDKDF (reference sequence). CDR3 length equals 15 residues. V was trimmed by 0 bases and J by 9 bases, leaving 15 bases between them. The CDR3 DNA sequence: TGTGCCACCAGCAGAGATCAGGTGACAGGTTTTGAGCAGTTCTTC. It yields the protein CATSRDQVTGFEQFF.

The chain is built from TRBV29-1 and TRBJ1-1; tentatively, D is TRBD1 (5 bases). V was cut by 5 bases and J by 1 base, with 14 bases left in between. Germline lookup yields CDR1 SQVTM and CDR2 ANQGSEA. The CDR3 runs 14 residues. CDR3 bases: TGCAGCGTTTTAGGCAGGGTCGAGAACACTGAAGCTTTCTTT. Encoded protein: CSVLGRVENTEAFF.

The gene calls are TRBV29-1 and TRBJ2-1; TRBD2 aligns across 7 bases. The CDR3 runs 14 residues. CDR1 and CDR2 (germline): SQVTM, ANQGSEA. V was pared by 4 bases and J by 3 bases, with 6 bases of the junction left unmatched. This CDR3 is CSVVAGDLYNEQFF. CDR3 nucleotide sequence: TGCAGCGTTGTCGCGGGAGATCTCTACAATGAGCAGTTCTTC.

The chain employs TRBV29-1 and TRBJ2-3; D remains ambiguous. Between the trimmed V and J ends, which lost 5 bases and 2 bases, there was a span of 8 bases. This CDR3 comprises 12 residues. Germline-derived CDR1 and CDR2 are SQVTM and ANQGSEA. The CDR3 DNA reads as TGCAGCGTTACTCCCCCCACAGATACGCAGTATTTT. Translation gives CSVTPPTDTQYF.

The chain carries TRBV9 and TRBJ2-1, with TRBD2 matching 12 bases. V trimming: 0 bases; J trimming: 10 bases; junction bases outside the gene matches: 8. The germline gives CDR1 SGDLS, CDR2 YYNGEE. The CDR3 loop spans 16 amino acids. CDR3 sequence: CASSVGLAGALAEQFF. The CDR3 coding sequence is TGTGCCAGCAGCGTAGGACTAGCGGGAGCCTTGGCGGAGCAGTTCTTC.

V is TRBV5-1 and J is TRBJ2-7; 7 positions match TRBD1. The CDR3 extends over 16 amino acids. With V trimmed by 0 bases and J by 2 bases, 8 bases remained unmatched. CDR1 is SGHRS, CDR2 YFSETQ, per germline. The CDR3 sequence: CASSLGPGQTTYEQYF. The DNA for the CDR3 is TGCGCCAGCAGCTTGGGACCGGGACAGACAACCTACGAGCAGTACTTC. Full variable domain (rest looked up from reference TRBV5-1 and TRBJ2-7): KAGVTQTPRYLIKTRGQQVTLSCSPISGHRSVSWYQQTPGQGLQFLFEYFSETQRNKGNFPGRFSGRQFSNSRSEMNVSTLELGDSALYLCASSLGPGQTTYEQYFGPGTRLTVT.

The chain is built from TRBV15 and TRBJ2-3; the D is unclear. This CDR3 has 14 amino acids. The germline V gene has CDR1 LNHNV and CDR2 YYDKDF (reference sequence). The V end lost 1 base, the J end lost 4 bases, and 9 bases lay between the germline ends. CDR3 sequence: CATSRVLLPDTQYF. The CDR3 DNA follows: TGTGCCACCAGCAGAGTCCTTCTTCCAGATACGCAGTATTTT.

This chain links TRBV6-5 with TRBJ2-3; D gene unclear. Trimming pared 2 bases from V and 2 bases from J, leaving 8 bases between. Germline V gene lookup returns CDR1 MNHEY and CDR2 SVGAGI. The CDR3 loop spans 14 amino acids. CDR3 bases: TGTGCCAGCAGTTACGTACCCACCACAGATACGCAGTATTTT. Protein sequence: CASSYVPTTDTQYF.

The V call is TRBV19, the J call TRBJ2-5; tentative D call: TRBD1 (6 bases). CDR3 size: 13 residues. Germline values: CDR1 LNHDA, CDR2 SQIVND (reference sequence). V lost 5 bases, J lost 3 bases, and 10 bases lay in between. CDR3 protein: CASSWTDKETQYF. CDR3 coding DNA: TGTGCCAGTAGTTGGACAGATAAAGAGACCCAGTACTTC.

The CDR3 DNA reads as TGTGCCAGCAGTTACCGCCTGGGAGGGGAGCAGTTCTTC. Amino acids: CASSYRLGGEQFF. This chain joins TRBV6-5 and TRBJ2-1; the match to TRBD2 covers 7 bases. V trimming: 2 bases; J trimming: 10 bases; junction bases outside the gene matches: 5. The CDR3 length is 13 residues. CDR1 MNHEY and CDR2 SVGAGI come from the germline V gene.

In the case of this clone: The germline gene is not matched at one end of the junction; a read error may be the cause. The rearrangement joins TRBV19 to TRBJ2-3, with 9 bases aligning to TRBD2. The CDR3 runs 16 residues. Germline CDR1 LNHDA, CDR2 SQIVND (reference sequence). In DNA, the CDR3 is TGTGCCAATAGTATAGGTCTAGCGGGAAGCACAGATACGCAGTATTTT. This translates into CANSIGLAGSTDTQYF.

The chain is built from TRBV4-1 and TRBJ2-3; 7 bases agree with TRBD2. CDR3 size: 14 residues. With V trimmed by 3 bases and J by 3 bases, 3 bases remained unmatched. Germline CDR1 MGHRA, CDR2 YSYEKL. Here the CDR3 reads CASSQQGGTDTQYF. The DNA of the CDR3 is TGCGCCAGCAGCCAGCAGGGAGGGACAGATACGCAGTATTTT.

The CDR3: CASSQDRNNEQFF. Written as DNA, the CDR3 is TGTGCCAGCAGCCAAGATAGGAACAATGAGCAGTTCTTC. This chain connects TRBV7-2 to TRBJ2-1; D not certain. This CDR3 is 13 amino acids long. Germline assignment: CDR1 SGHTA and CDR2 FQGNSA. Trimming took off 5 bases at V and 5 bases at J, with 10 bases between the two ends.

The chain links TRBV6-1 to TRBJ1-2; unclear D gene. Germline loops: CDR1 MNHNS, CDR2 SASEGT. The V end lost 4 bases, the J end lost 8 bases, and 14 bases lay between the germline ends. The CDR3 extends over 13 amino acids. The CDR3 DNA sequence: TGTGCCAGCAGTGCGACGATACTATTAGGCTACACCTTC. Translating gives CASSATILLGYTF.

The chain joins TRBV19 to TRBJ1-1; TRBD1 matches 10 bases. Germline-derived CDR1 and CDR2 are LNHDA and SQIVND (reference sequence). Trimming removed 5 bases from V and 3 bases from J; junction bases left unmatched: 9. This CDR3 has 16 amino acids. The chain's CDR3 is CASSLMTGGMYTEAFF. The CDR3 bases are TGTGCCAGTAGTCTCATGACAGGGGGCATGTACACTGAAGCTTTCTTT.

This chain joins TRBV5-6 and TRBJ1-1; D unclear. Germline values: CDR1 SGHDT, CDR2 YYEEEE. Trimming cost V 0 bases and J 0 bases, with 3 bases left between them. The CDR3 loop spans 13 amino acids. CDR3 sequence (DNA): TGTGCCAGCAGCTTGGGCATGAACACTGAAGCTTTCTTT. This encodes CASSLGMNTEAFF.